This T cell receptor beta chain was obtained from a study of T cell repertoires in cytomegalovirus infection. Study in general: Shared public TCR beta signatures pointed to both CMV infection and a matching HLA type.

TCRdb ran MiXCR on the reads and lists one entry per CDR3 protein. The data contain roughly 87,000 distinct CDR3 sequences, less than 30% of them seen just once; the ten biggest clones take up about three quarters. Note on this clonotype: Antigen: not known.

Trimming removed 2 bases from V and 7 bases from J, with 12 bases in between. The CDR3 loop spans 15 amino acids. CDR1 is MGHRA and CDR2 is YSYEKL in the germline V gene. This receptor was identified in a human donor in good health (CMV status not recorded). Some clones in this sample may be carry-over from other donors' samples. This chain joins TRBV4-1 and TRBJ1-6, with a possible D match to TRBD1 (6 bases). The material sequenced was CD8+ T cells from cultured PBMCs, taken from culture after CMV antigen stimulation. In nucleotides, the CDR3 is TGCGCCAGCAGCCAACAGGGGTCAAACAATTCACCCCTCCACTTT. Its protein is CASSQQGSNNSPLHF.